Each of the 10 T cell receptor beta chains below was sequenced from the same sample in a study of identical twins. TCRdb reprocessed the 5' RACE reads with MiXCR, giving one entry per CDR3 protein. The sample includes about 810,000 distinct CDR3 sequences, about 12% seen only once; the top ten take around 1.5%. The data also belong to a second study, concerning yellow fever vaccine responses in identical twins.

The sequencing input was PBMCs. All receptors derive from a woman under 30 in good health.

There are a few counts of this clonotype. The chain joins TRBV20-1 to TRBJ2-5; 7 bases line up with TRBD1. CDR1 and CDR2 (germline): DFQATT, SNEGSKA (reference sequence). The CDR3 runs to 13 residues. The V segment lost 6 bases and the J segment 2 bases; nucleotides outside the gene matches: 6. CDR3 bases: TGCAGTGCAACCGGGACAGTACAAGAGACCCAGTACTTC. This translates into CSATGTVQETQYF.

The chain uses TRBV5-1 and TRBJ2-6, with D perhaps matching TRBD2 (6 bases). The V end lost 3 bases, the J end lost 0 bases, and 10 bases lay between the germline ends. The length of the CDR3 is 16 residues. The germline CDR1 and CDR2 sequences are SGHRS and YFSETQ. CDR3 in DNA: TGCGCCAGCAGCTGGGGGGAGTCCTCTGGGGCCAACGTCCTGACTTTC. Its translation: CASSWGESSGANVLTF.

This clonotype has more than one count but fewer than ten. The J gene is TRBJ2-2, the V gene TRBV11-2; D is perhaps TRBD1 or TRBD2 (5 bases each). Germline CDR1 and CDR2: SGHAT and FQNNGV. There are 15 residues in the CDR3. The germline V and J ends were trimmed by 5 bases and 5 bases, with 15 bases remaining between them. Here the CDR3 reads CASSAQSGLTGELFF. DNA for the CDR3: TGTGCCAGCAGCGCGCAATCGGGGCTGACCGGGGAGCTGTTTTTT.

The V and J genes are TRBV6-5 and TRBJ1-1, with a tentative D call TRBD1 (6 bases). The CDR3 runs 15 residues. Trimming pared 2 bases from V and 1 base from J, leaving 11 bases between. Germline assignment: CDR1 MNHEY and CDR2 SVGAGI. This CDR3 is CASSYGVGGNTEAFF. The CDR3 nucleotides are TGTGCCAGCAGTTACGGTGTAGGGGGGAACACTGAAGCTTTCTTT.

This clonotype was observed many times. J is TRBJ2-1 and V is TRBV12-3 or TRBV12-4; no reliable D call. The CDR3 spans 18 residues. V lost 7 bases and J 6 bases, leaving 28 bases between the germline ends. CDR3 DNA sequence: TGTGCCAGCAACGCAAACCCGAGACCGTTAAACCCAGGCAATGAGCAGTTCTTC. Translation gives CASNANPRPLNPGNEQFF.

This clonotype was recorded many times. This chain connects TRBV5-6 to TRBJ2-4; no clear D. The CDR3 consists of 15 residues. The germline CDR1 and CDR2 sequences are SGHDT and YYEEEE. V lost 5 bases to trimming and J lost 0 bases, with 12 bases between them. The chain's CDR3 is CASRSRIVAKNIQYF. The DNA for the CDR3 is TGTGCCAGCAGATCGCGGATTGTAGCCAAAAACATTCAGTACTTC.

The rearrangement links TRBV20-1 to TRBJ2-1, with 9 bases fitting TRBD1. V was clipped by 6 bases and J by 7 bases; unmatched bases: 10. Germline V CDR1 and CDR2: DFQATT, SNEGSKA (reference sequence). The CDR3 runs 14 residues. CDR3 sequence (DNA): TGCAGTGCCCAGGCCGGGACAGGGAAAAATGAGCAGTTCTTC. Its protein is CSAQAGTGKNEQFF.

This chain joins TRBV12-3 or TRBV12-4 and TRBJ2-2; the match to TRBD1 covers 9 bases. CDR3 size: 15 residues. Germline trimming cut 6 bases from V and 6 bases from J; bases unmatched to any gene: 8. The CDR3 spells CASRPGTGRAGELFF. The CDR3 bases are TGTGCCAGCAGGCCCGGGACAGGGAGGGCCGGGGAGCTGTTTTTT.

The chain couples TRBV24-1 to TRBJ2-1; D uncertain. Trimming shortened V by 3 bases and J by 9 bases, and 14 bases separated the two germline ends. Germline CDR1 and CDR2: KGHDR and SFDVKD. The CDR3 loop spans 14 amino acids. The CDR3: CATSDPDSAGEQFF. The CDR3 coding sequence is TGTGCCACCAGTGATCCCGACTCCGCCGGTGAGCAGTTCTTC.

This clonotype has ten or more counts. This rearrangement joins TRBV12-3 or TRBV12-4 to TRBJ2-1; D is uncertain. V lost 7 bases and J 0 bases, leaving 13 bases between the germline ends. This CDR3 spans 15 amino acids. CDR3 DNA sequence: TGTGCCAGCACCTTGGACCGTCGCTCCTACAATGAGCAGTTCTTC. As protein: CASTLDRRSYNEQFF.